This T cell receptor (beta chain) was recovered during a study of OX40 agonist ivuxolimab in advanced cancers. Study as a whole: There were three patients with partial responses, one having hepatocellular carcinoma and two cutaneous melanoma. Study-wide results and caveats: CD4+ and CD8+ T cells in blood underwent clonal expansion by week 6 at 0.1 to 3.0 mg/kg.

This clone was seen ten or more times. Its target is not known. This CDR3 is 19 amino acids long. Trimming cost V 5 bases and J 3 bases; bases outside gene matches: 14. In germline, CDR1 is SGHRS, CDR2 YFSETQ. Sequenced by immunoSEQ multiplex PCR; TCRdb stores in-frame clones only, minus some. This sample yields about 140,000 clones, of which just over 90% are seen a single time; roughly 1% belongs to the top ten. This TCR was recovered from an adult with an advanced solid tumor such as melanoma, head and neck, liver or kidney cancer. This sample comprised CD4+ or CD8+ T cells sorted from blood, obtained in a trial of the OX40 agonist ivuxolimab. The J gene is TRBJ2-7, the V gene TRBV5-1; 16 positions agree with TRBD2. In DNA, the CDR3 is TGCGCCAGCAGACGATACCCCGGGACTAGCGGGGGGGCCCTCTACGAGCAGTACTTC. Its translation: CASRRYPGTSGGALYEQYF.